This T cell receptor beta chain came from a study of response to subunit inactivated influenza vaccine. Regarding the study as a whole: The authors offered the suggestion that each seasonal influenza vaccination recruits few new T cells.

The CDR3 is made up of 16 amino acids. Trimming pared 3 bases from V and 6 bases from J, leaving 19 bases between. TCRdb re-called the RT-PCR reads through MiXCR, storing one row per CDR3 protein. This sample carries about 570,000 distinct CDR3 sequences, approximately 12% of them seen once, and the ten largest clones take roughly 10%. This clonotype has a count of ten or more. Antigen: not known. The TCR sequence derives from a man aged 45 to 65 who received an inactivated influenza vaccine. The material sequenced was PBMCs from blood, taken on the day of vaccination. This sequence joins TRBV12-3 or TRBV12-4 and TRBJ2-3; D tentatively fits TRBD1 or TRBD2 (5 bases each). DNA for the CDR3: TGTGCCAGCAGTTTTTCGTGGGACCTTAAAGAGGATACGCAGTATTTT. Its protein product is CASSFSWDLKEDTQYF.